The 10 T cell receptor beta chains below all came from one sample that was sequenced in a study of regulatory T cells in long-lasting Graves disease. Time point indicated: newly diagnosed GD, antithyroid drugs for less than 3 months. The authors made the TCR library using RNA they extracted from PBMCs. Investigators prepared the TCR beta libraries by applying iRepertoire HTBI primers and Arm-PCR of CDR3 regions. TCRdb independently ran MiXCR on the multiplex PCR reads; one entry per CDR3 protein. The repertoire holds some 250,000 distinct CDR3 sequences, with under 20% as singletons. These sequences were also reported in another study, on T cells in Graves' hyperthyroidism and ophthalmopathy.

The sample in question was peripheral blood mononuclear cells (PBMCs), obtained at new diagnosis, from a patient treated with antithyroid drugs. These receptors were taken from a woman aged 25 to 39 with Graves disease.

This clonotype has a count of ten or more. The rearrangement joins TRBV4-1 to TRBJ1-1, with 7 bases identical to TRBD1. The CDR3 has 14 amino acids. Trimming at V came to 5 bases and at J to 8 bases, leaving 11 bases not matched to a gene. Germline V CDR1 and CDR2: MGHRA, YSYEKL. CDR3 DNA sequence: TGCGCCAGCAGCTTCCACAGGGGAGTGAGGGAAGCTTTCTTT. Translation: CASSFHRGVREAFF.

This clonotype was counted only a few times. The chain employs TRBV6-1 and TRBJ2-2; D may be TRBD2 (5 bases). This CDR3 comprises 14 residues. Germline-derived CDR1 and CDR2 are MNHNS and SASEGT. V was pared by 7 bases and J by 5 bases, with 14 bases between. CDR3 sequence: CASIKTDFTGELFF. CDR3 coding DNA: TGTGCCAGCATCAAGACGGACTTTACCGGGGAGCTGTTTTTT.

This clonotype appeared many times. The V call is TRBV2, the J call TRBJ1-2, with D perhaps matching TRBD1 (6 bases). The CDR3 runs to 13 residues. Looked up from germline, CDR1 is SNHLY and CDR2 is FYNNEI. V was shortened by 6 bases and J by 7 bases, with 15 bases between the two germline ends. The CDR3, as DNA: TGTGCCAGCAGCAAAACAGGGAATGGTGGCTACACCTTC. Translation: CASSKTGNGGYTF.

CDR3 bases: TGTGCCAGCAGTTCCTATAGCGGGGGCGGGGACATTCAGTACTTC. Protein: CASSSYSGGGDIQYF. This chain uses TRBV6-5 with TRBJ2-4; 9 bases match TRBD2. J gave up 8 bases and V 4 bases, and 9 bases lay outside the gene matches. The CDR3 totals 15 residues. CDR1 and CDR2 (germline): MNHEY, SVGAGI.

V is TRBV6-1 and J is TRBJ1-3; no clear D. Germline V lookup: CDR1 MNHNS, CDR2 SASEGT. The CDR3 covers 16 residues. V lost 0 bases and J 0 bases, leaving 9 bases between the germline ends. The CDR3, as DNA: TGTGCCAGCAGTGAAGCGAGAGGGAGCTCTGGAAACACCATATATTTT. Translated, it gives CASSEARGSSGNTIYF.

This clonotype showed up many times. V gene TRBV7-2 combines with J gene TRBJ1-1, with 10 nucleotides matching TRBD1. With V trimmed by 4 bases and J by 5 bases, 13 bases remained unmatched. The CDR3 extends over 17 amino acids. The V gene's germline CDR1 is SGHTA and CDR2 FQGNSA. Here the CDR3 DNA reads TGTGCCAGCAGCTCCGTCCCGGGACAGGGGAAGGGGACTGAAGCTTTCTTT. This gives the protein CASSSVPGQGKGTEAFF.

CDR3 in DNA: TGCGCCAGCAGCCATCCCGCCCTGGGGGGGGCGGGCGGCTACACCTTC. It translates to CASSHPALGGAGGYTF. The rearrangement links TRBV4-1 to TRBJ1-2; D perhaps matches TRBD1 (6 bases). This CDR3 has 16 residues. CDR1 is MGHRA and CDR2 is YSYEKL in the germline V gene. V lost 3 bases to trimming and J lost 8 bases, with 22 bases between them.

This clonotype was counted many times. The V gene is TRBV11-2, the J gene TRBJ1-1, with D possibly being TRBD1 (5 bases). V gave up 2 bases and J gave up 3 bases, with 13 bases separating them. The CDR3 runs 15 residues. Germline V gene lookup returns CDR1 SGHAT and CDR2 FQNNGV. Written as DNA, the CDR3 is TGTGCCAGCAGCTTACCTCAGGGTGGTGACACTGAAGCTTTCTTT. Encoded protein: CASSLPQGGDTEAFF. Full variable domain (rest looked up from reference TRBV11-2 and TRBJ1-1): EAGVAQSPRYKIIEKRQSVAFWCNPISGHATLYWYQQILGQGPKLLIQFQNNGVVDDSQLPKDRFSAERLKGVDSTLKIQPAKLEDSAVYLCASSLPQGGDTEAFFGQGTRLTVV.

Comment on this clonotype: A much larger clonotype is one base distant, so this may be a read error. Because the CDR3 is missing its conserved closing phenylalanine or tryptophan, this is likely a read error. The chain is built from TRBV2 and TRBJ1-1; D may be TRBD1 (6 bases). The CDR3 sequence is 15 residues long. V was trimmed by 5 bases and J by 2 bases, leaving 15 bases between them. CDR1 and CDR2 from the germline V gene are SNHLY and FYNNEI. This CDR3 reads CASSKERTENTEAFS. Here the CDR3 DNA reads TGTGCCAGCAGTAAAGAACGGACAGAAAACACTGAAGCTTTCTCT.

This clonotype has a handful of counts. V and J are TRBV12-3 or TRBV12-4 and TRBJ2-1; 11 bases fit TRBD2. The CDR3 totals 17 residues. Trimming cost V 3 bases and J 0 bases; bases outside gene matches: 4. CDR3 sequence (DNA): TGTGCCAGCAGTTTTCCCCTAGCGGGGGGCTCCTACAATGAGCAGTTCTTC. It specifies CASSFPLAGGSYNEQFF.